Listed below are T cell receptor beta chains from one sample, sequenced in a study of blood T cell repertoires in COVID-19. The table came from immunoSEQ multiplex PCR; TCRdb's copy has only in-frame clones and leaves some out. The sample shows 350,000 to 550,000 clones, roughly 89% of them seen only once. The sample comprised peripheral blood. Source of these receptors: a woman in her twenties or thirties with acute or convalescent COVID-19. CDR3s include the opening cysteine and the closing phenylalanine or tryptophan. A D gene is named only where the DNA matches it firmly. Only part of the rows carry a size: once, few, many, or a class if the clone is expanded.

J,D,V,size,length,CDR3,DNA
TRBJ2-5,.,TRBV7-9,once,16,CASSLAGRGQEETQYF,TGTGCCAGCAGCTTAGCGGGGAGGGGACAGGAAGAGACCCAGTACTTC
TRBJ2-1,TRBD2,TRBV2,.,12,CASRRSGDEQFF,TGTGCCAGCAGGAGGAGCGGGGATGAGCAGTTCTTC
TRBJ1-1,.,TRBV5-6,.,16,CASSLSTGLMNTEAFF,TGTGCCAGCAGCTTGTCGACGGGTCTCATGAACACTGAAGCTTTCTTT
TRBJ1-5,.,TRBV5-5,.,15,CASSLWRGSNQPQHF,TGTGCCAGCAGCTTGTGGAGGGGTAGCAATCAGCCCCAGCATTTT
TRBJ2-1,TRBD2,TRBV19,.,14,CATEGSGAGGEQFF,TGTGCCACTGAGGGTAGCGGGGCCGGCGGGGAGCAGTTCTTC
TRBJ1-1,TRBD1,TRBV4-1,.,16,CASSQDHFRGRTEAFF,TGCGCCAGCAGCCAAGATCATTTCAGGGGGCGCACTGAAGCTTTCTTT
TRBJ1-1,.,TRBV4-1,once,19,CASSQGRGEGFSTYTEAFF,TGCGCCAGCAGCCAGGGTCGGGGGGAAGGGTTTTCGACGTACACTGAAGCTTTCTTT
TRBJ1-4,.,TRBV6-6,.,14,CASSQARYNEKLFF,TGTGCCAGCAGCCAAGCGCGGTATAATGAAAAACTGTTTTTT
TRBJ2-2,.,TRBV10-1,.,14,CASAGGINTGELFF,TGCGCCAGCGCCGGAGGGATTAACACCGGGGAGCTGTTTTTT
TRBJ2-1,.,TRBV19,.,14,CASSQADSDNEQFF,TGTGCCAGTAGCCAAGCGGACTCCGACAATGAGCAGTTCTTC
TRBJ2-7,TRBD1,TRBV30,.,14,CAWSIQGASYEQYF,TGTGCCTGGAGCATACAGGGGGCTTCCTACGAGCAGTACTTC
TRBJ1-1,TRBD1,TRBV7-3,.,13,CASSFTGATEAFF,TGTGCCAGCAGCTTTACAGGGGCCACTGAAGCTTTCTTT
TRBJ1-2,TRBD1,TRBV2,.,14,CASRGDREGLGYTF,TGTGCCAGCAGGGGGGACAGGGAGGGTCTTGGCTACACCTTC
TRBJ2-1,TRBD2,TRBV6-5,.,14,CASRKRGGYNEQFF,TGTGCCAGCAGGAAACGGGGGGGGTACAATGAGCAGTTCTTC
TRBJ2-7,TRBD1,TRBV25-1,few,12,CASRGQVYEQYF,TGTGCCAGCAGGGGACAGGTCTACGAGCAGTACTTC
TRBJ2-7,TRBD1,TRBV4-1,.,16,CASSPLGDRDPNEQYF,TGCGCCAGCAGCCCACTGGGGGACAGGGATCCTAACGAGCAGTACTTC
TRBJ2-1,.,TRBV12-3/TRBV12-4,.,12,CASSPGLDEQFF,TGTGCCAGCAGCCCAGGGTTGGATGAGCAGTTCTTC
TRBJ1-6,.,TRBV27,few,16,CASKARTHDLNSPLHF,TGTGCCAGCAAGGCGAGGACACACGATCTAAATTCACCCCTCCACTTT
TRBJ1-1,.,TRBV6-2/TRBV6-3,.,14,CASSYLFPYTEAFF,TGTGCCAGCAGTTATCTTTTTCCGTACACTGAAGCTTTCTTT
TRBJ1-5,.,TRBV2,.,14,CASSDRVSNQPQHF,TGTGCCAGCAGTGACAGGGTGAGCAATCAGCCCCAGCATTTT
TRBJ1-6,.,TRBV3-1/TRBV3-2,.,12,CASTHFNSPLHF,TGTGCCAGCACCCACTTTAATTCACCCCTCCACTTT
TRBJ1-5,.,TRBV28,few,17,CASRPLRGLNYNQPQHF,TGTGCCAGCAGACCTCTCAGGGGCCTAAACTACAATCAGCCCCAGCATTTT
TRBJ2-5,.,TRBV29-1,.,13,CSVIMGSGETQYF,TGCAGCGTTATTATGGGGTCAGGGGAGACCCAGTACTTC
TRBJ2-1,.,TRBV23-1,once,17,CASSQSKILLGRNEQFF,TGCGCCAGCAGTCAATCGAAAATTTTACTGGGGAGGAATGAGCAGTTCTTC
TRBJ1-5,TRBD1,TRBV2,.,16,CASSFTGTGRDQPQHF,TGTGCCAGCAGCTTCACAGGGACAGGGCGGGATCAGCCCCAGCATTTT
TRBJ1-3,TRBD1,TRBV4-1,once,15,CASSQTGDSGNTIYF,TGCGCCAGCAGCCAGACAGGGGATTCTGGAAACACCATATATTTT
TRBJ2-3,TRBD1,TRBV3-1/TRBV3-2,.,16,CASSQDRGQLLDTQYF,TGTGCCAGCAGCCAAGATAGGGGGCAGTTACTGGATACGCAGTATTTT
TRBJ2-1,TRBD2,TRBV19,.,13,CASTTSGSNEQFF,TGTGCCAGTACTACTAGCGGGAGCAATGAGCAGTTCTTC
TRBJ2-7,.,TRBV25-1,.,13,CASSRGAVDEQYF,TGTGCCAGCAGTCGTGGGGCCGTCGACGAGCAGTACTTC
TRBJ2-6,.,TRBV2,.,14,CASRTVSGANVLTF,TGTGCCAGTAGGACAGTCTCTGGGGCCAACGTCCTGACTTTC
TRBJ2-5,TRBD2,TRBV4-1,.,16,CASSQDRRGVQETQYF,TGCGCCAGCAGCCAAGATAGACGGGGGGTGCAAGAGACCCAGTACTTC
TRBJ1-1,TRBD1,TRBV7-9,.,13,CASSLGQHSEAFF,TGTGCCAGCAGCTTGGGACAGCACTCTGAAGCTTTCTTT
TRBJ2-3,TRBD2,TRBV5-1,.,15,CASSPISAGGSTQYF,TGCGCCAGCAGCCCCATAAGTGCGGGGGGATCCACGCAGTATTTT
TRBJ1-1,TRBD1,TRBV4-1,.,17,CASSHEVAQGLNTEAFF,TGCGCCAGCAGCCATGAAGTCGCACAGGGGTTGAACACTGAAGCTTTCTTT
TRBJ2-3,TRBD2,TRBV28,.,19,CASIPYAGGSNNGTDTQYF,TGTGCCAGCATCCCCTATGCGGGGGGGTCAAATAATGGGACAGATACGCAGTATTTT
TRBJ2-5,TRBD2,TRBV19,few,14,CASSRTSGQETQYF,TGTGCCAGTAGCCGGACTAGCGGACAAGAGACCCAGTACTTC
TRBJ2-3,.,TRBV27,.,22,CASSREAYRASYPVEKTDTQYF,TGTGCCAGCTCTCGGGAAGCATACAGGGCATCCTACCCGGTGGAAAAAACAGATACGCAGTATTTT
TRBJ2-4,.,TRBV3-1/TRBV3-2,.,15,CASSEDIGGVNIQYF,TGTGCCAGCAGCGAAGATATCGGCGGGGTAAACATTCAGTACTTC
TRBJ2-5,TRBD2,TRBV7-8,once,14,CVTGLAGFAETQYF,TGTGTTACGGGACTAGCGGGCTTTGCAGAGACCCAGTACTTC
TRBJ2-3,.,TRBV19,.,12,CASSIFGGEWYF,TGTGCCAGTAGTATTTTCGGCGGTGAATGGTATTTT
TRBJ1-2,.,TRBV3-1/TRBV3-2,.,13,CASSQGGGEGYTF,TGTGCCAGCAGCCAAGGGGGGGGAGAAGGCTACACCTTC
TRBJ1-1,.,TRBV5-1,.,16,CASSPTPTVLNTEAFF,TGCGCCAGCAGCCCCACCCCGACGGTACTAAACACTGAAGCTTTCTTT
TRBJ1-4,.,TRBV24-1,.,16,CATSDLLAGYNEKLFF,TGTGCCACCAGTGATCTGCTAGCTGGTTATAATGAAAAACTGTTTTTT